This paragraph covers one T cell receptor (beta chain) sequence. This record comes from a study of blood T cell repertoires in COVID-19. As for the study in general: Sources were T cells, B-cell-depleted T cells, or PBMCs; the material itself was cDNA or gDNA.

Per the original data handling: It was from reference gene primer amplification that nucleated cell counts were estimated. Measured with immunoSEQ multiplex PCR; TCRdb has only the in-frame clones, and not every one. The V and J calls and clone size are taken from that table; D and trimming were inferred from the DNA. The sample carries approximately 52,000 clones, approximately 89% recorded once. The CDR3 consists of 13 residues. The V and J ends lost 2 bases and 3 bases respectively, with 8 bases between them. Germline CDR1 and CDR2: KGHSH and LQKENI. This receptor was obtained from a middle-aged man with acute or convalescent COVID-19. The material sequenced was peripheral blood. The chain recombines TRBV18 with TRBJ2-7; no firm D call. CDR3 coding DNA: TGTGCCAGCTCACCAGGTTCAGACTACGAGCAGTACTTC. Translated: CASSPGSDYEQYF.